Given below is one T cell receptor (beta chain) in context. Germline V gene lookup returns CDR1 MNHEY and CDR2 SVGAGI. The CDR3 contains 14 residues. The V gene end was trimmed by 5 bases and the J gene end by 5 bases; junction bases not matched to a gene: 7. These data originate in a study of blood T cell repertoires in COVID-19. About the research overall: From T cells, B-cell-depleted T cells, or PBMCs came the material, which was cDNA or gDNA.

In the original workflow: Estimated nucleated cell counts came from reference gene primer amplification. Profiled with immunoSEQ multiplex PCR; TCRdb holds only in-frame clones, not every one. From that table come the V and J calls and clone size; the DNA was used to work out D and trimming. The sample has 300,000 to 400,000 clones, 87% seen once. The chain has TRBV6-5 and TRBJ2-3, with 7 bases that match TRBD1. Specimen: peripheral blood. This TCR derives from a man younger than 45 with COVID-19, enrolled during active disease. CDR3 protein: CASSPRDSRDTQYF. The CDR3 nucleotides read TGTGCCAGCAGTCCCCGGGACAGCCGAGATACGCAGTATTTT.